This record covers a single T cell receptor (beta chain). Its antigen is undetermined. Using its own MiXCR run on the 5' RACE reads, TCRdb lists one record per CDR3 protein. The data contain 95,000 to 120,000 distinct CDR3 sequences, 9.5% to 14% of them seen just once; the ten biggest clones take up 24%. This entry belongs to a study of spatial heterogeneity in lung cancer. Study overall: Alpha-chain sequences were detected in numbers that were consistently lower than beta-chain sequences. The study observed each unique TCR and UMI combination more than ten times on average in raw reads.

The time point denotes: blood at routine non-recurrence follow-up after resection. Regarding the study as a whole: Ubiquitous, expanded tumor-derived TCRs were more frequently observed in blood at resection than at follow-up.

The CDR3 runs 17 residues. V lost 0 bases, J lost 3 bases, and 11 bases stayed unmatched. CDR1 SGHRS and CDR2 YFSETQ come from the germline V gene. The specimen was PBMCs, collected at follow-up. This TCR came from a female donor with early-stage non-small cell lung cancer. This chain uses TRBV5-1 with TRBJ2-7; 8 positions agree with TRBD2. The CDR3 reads CASSLVSPGLGGYEQYV. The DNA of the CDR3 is TGCGCCAGCAGCTTGGTTTCCCCGGGACTAGGAGGCTACGAGCAGTACGTC.